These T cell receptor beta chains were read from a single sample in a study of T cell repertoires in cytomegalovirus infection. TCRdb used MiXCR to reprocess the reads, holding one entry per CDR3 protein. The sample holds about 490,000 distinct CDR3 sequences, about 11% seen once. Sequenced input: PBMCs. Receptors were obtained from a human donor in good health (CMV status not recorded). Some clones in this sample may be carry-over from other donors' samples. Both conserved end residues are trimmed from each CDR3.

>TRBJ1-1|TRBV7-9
ASSFTGTGGTEAF
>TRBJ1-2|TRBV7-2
ASSAKRGDGYT
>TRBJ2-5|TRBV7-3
ASSPGTSGMRETQY
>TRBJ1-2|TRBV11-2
ASSYLALGGSRFYGYT
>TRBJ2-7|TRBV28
ASSFIYYEQY
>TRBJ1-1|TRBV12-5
ASGFQKNTEAF
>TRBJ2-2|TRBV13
ASSSPGGGGTGELF
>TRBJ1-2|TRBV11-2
ASSTPYGTLGGYT
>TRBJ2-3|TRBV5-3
ASSLVASLGY
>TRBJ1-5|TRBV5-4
ASSSGGGGQPQH
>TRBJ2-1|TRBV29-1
SVIPKSLQGSSGRSYYNEQF
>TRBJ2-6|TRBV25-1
ASSDRGTGTGANVLT
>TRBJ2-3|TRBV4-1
ASSIAGGSTDTQY
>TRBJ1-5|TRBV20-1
SAIKKGAGRINQPQH
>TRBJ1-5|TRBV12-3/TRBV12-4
ASRPGLGDLSNQPQH
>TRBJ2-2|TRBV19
ASRSLANTGELF
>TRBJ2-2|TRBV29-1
SVDRAGVTGELF
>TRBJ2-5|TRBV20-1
SAGLAGGQETQY
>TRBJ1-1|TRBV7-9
ASSSSRQGNTEAF
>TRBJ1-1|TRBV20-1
SARDGRRMNTEAF
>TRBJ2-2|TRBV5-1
ASSPPGLAGPTGELF
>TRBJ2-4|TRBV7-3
ASSQRGGHENIQY
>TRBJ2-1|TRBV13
ASSSPPVGLAGNEQF
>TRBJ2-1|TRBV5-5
ASSPGVGQGANEQF
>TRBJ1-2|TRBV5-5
ASSLAGTLNYGYT
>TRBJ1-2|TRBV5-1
ASSLSTVDYGYT
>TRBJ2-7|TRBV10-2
ASKGGAYEQY
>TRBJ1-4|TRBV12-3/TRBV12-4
ASSRTGESGKLF
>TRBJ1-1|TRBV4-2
ASSQEVGPSNTEAF
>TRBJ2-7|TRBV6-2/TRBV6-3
ASGGWYEQY
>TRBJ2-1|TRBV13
ASSLQGPSAKVVPWNEQF
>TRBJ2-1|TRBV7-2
ASSSTGTSGYGEQF
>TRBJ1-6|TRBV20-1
SARRRAPNSPLH
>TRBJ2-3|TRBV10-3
AINGQVGDTQY
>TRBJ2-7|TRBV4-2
ASSRRLAGAGGYYEQY
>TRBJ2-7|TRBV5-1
ASSIGQSEQY
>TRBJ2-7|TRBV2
ASSEGPGIYEQY
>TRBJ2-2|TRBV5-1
ASSLGREWYTGELF
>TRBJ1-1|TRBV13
ASSHERAEAF
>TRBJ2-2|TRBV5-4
ASSLGSSREVWSGELF
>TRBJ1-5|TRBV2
ASSNQGRNQPQH
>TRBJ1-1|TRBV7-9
ASSARDNRNTEAF
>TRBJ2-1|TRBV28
ASSRGGQF
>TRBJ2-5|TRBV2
ASSEPVDRGRSGVALQETQY
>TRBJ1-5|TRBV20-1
SASPLAANQPQH
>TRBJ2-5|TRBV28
ASSFSGLAEGQETQY
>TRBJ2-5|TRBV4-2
ASSQDVDGETQY